Listed below are T cell receptor beta chains from one sample, sequenced in a study of blood T cells in healthy people across ages. TCRdb itself ran the 5' RACE reads through MiXCR, one entry per CDR3 protein. Counted here are some 1,000,000 distinct CDR3 sequences, 20% to 25% occurring once; the ten biggest clones make up around 0.75%. In addition, the sample was reused for a study of T cells of mothers and their children.

Sequencing was done on a sample of blood. The receptors shown here come from a girl aged 2 to 10 in good health. Both conserved end residues are part of each CDR3. D genes are given only for firm matches. Rows give clone size only sometimes, using once, few, many, or a class for an expanded clone.

abundance: few; j_gene: TRBJ2-1; d_gene: TRBD1; v_gene: TRBV15; CDR3nt: TGTGCCACCAGCAGAGGTACGACAGGGGGTTACAATGAGCAGTTCTTC; CDR3aa: CATSRGTTGGYNEQFF
abundance: -; j_gene: TRBJ2-2; d_gene: TRBD1; v_gene: TRBV7-3; CDR3nt: TGTGCCAGCAGCTCCGATCCCGGGACAGGGAGATCCGGGGAGCTGTTTTTT; CDR3aa: CASSSDPGTGRSGELFF
abundance: -; j_gene: TRBJ2-1; d_gene: -; v_gene: TRBV7-8; CDR3nt: TGTGCCAGCAGCTTAGCGTTGCGGCCCGGGGAAGATGAGCAGTTCTTC; CDR3aa: CASSLALRPGEDEQFF
abundance: -; j_gene: TRBJ1-1; d_gene: -; v_gene: TRBV5-1; CDR3nt: TGCGCCAGCAGCATAGGGGACCGGCGAGGGTTCACTGAAGCTTTCTTT; CDR3aa: CASSIGDRRGFTEAFF
abundance: -; j_gene: TRBJ2-7; d_gene: -; v_gene: TRBV12-5; CDR3nt: TGTGCTAGTGGTTTGGTACGAGTTTCTGACGAGCAGTACTTC; CDR3aa: CASGLVRVSDEQYF
abundance: -; j_gene: TRBJ2-7; d_gene: TRBD1; v_gene: TRBV29-1; CDR3nt: TGCAGCGGGGGGACAGTCCCCTACGAGCAGTACTTC; CDR3aa: CSGGTVPYEQYF
abundance: few; j_gene: TRBJ2-4; d_gene: -; v_gene: TRBV9; CDR3nt: TGTGCCAGCAGCGTCGGGCTAGCCAAAAACATTCAGTACTTC; CDR3aa: CASSVGLAKNIQYF
abundance: -; j_gene: TRBJ2-7; d_gene: -; v_gene: TRBV2; CDR3nt: TGTGCCAGCCACCCGGGGCAGAGTCTTTACGAGCAGTACTTC; CDR3aa: CASHPGQSLYEQYF
abundance: -; j_gene: TRBJ2-5; d_gene: TRBD2; v_gene: TRBV7-2; CDR3nt: TGTGCCAGCAGCTTTTTAGCGGGTCAAGAGCAGTACTTC; CDR3aa: CASSFLAGQEQYF
abundance: -; j_gene: TRBJ1-2; d_gene: -; v_gene: TRBV15; CDR3nt: TGTGCCACCAGCAGAGATTTTGGGGGCAACTATGGCTACACCTTC; CDR3aa: CATSRDFGGNYGYTF
abundance: few; j_gene: TRBJ2-1; d_gene: TRBD1; v_gene: TRBV5-1; CDR3nt: TGCGCCAGCAGTAATGGAGACAGGGCCCTTGGTGAGCAGTTCTTC; CDR3aa: CASSNGDRALGEQFF
abundance: -; j_gene: TRBJ2-3; d_gene: -; v_gene: TRBV20-1; CDR3nt: TGCAGTGCTAGAGTAGCCGGGATAGATACGCAGTATTTT; CDR3aa: CSARVAGIDTQYF
abundance: -; j_gene: TRBJ2-7; d_gene: -; v_gene: TRBV12-3/TRBV12-4; CDR3nt: TGTGCCAGCCAAAACAGGGACGAATACGAGCAGTACTTC; CDR3aa: CASQNRDEYEQYF
abundance: many; j_gene: TRBJ2-5; d_gene: -; v_gene: TRBV7-8; CDR3nt: TGTGCCAGCAGCTTAGCTTCGAGTATCGAGACCCAGTACTTC; CDR3aa: CASSLASSIETQYF
abundance: -; j_gene: TRBJ2-7; d_gene: TRBD2; v_gene: TRBV7-9; CDR3nt: TGTGCCAGCAGCTCCCGAGACACTAGCGGGGACTCATCCTACGAGCAGTACTTC; CDR3aa: CASSSRDTSGDSSYEQYF
abundance: few; j_gene: TRBJ2-3; d_gene: -; v_gene: TRBV29-1; CDR3nt: TGCAGCGTTGAAAAAATGCTCGAGGAAGGAGATACGCAGTATTTT; CDR3aa: CSVEKMLEEGDTQYF
abundance: -; j_gene: TRBJ2-7; d_gene: -; v_gene: TRBV4-1; CDR3nt: TGCGCCAGCAGCCAAGATTCTACGTTCTACGAGCAGTACTTC; CDR3aa: CASSQDSTFYEQYF
abundance: -; j_gene: TRBJ1-2; d_gene: -; v_gene: TRBV27; CDR3nt: TGTGCCAGCAGTTTATTGGGGGATGATGGGGGGAGCTATGGCTACACCTTC; CDR3aa: CASSLLGDDGGSYGYTF
abundance: few; j_gene: TRBJ2-3; d_gene: -; v_gene: TRBV7-9; CDR3nt: TGTGCCAGCCAACCATACCTGGGAAGTACAGATACGCAGTATTTT; CDR3aa: CASQPYLGSTDTQYF
abundance: -; j_gene: TRBJ2-2; d_gene: -; v_gene: TRBV14; CDR3nt: TGTGCCAGCAGCCTTTTCTTTCCAACCGGGGAGCTGTTTTTT; CDR3aa: CASSLFFPTGELFF